This T cell receptor (beta chain) was sequenced during a study of T cell responses to AZD1222 COVID-19 vaccine. Data came from immunoSEQ multiplex PCR; TCRdb stores just in-frame clones and leaves some out. The sample has 150,000 or so clones, 91% seen once. About this clone: What it binds is not known.

The CDR3 is 16 amino acids. Germline V CDR1 and CDR2: MNHNY, SVGAGI (reference sequence). The germline V and J ends were trimmed by 6 bases and 7 bases, with 22 bases remaining between them. Researchers grouped second doses given at about 4 or about 12 weeks into one pool. Study-wide results and caveats: Females outnumbered males among donors, who were mostly white British; clonal diversity was possibly underestimated. Baseline seropositivity occurred in only a handful of AZD1222 recipients.

This receptor was taken from an adult who received the AZD1222 COVID-19 vaccine. The sequencing here drew on peripheral blood, taken 28 days after the second AZD1222 dose. The chain uses TRBV6-6 and TRBJ1-5; D unclear. This CDR3 is CASSQPSQRFTQPQHF. CDR3 nucleotide sequence: TGTGCCAGCAGCCAACCAAGTCAAAGATTCACCCAGCCCCAGCATTTT.